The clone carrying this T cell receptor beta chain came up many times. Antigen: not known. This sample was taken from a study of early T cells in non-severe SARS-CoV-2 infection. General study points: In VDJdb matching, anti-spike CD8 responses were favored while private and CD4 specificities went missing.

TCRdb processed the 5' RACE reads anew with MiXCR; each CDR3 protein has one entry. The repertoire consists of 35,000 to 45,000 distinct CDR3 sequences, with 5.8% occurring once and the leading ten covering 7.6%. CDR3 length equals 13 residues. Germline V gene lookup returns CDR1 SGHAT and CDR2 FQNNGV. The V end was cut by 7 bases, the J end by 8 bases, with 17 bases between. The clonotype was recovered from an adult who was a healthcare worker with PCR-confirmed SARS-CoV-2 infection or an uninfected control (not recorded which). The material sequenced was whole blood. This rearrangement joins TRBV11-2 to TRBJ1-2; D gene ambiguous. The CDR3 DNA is TGTGCCAGCACCCGAACGGGCGGCATCGGCTACACCTTC. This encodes CASTRTGGIGYTF. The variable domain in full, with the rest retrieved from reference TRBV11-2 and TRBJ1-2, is EAGVAQSPRYKIIEKRQSVAFWCNPISGHATLYWYQQILGQGPKLLIQFQNNGVVDDSQLPKDRFSAERLKGVDSTLKIQPAKLEDSAVYLCASTRTGGIGYTFGSGTRLTVV.